This T cell receptor beta chain was recorded in a study of blood T cell repertoires in COVID-19. On the study more broadly: Sample material is recorded as cDNA or gDNA derived from T cells, B-cell-depleted T cells, or PBMCs.

Libraries were prepared by immunoSEQ multiplex PCR; TCRdb keeps only in-frame clonotypes and omits some of them. This sample has more than 95,000 clones, with 80% to 90% found just once. This TCR was sampled from a man aged 45-65 years with acute or convalescent COVID-19. Sample: peripheral blood.

The DNA of the CDR3 is TGCGCCAGCAGCTTGGGGCAGGGATATAATGAAAAACTGTTTTTT. This gives the protein CASSLGQGYNEKLFF. The chain joins TRBV5-1 to TRBJ1-4; D is perhaps TRBD1 (5 bases). CDR3 length: 15 amino acids. V lost 0 bases and J 4 bases, leaving 10 bases between the germline ends. In germline, CDR1 is SGHRS, CDR2 YFSETQ. Full variable domain (outside the CDR3, taken from reference TRBV5-1 and TRBJ1-4): KAGVTQTPRYLIKTRGQQVTLSCSPISGHRSVSWYQQTPGQGLQFLFEYFSETQRNKGNFPGRFSGRQFSNSRSEMNVSTLELGDSALYLCASSLGQGYNEKLFFGSGTQLSVL.